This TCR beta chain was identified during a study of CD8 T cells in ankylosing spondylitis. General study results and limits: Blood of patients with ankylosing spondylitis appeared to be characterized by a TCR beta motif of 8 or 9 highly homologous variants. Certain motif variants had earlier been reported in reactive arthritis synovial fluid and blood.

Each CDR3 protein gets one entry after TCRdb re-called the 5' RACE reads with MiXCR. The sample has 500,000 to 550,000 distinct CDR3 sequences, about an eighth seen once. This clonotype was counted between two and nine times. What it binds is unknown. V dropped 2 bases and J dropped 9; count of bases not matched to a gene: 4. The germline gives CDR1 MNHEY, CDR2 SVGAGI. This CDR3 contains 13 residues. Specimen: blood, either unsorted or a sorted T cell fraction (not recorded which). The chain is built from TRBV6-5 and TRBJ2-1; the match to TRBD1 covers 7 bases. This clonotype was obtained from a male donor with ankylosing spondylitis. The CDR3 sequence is CASSYPRDSEQFF. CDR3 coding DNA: TGTGCCAGCAGTTACCCGAGGGACAGTGAGCAGTTCTTC.